The 32 T cell receptor beta chains listed next were all sequenced from one sample in a study of T-cell reconstitution after alpha-beta-depleted transplantation in children. The authors prepared the TCRbeta library with unique molecular identifiers. A single record per CDR3 protein comes from TCRdb applying MiXCR to the PCR reads. The table lists more than 25,000 distinct CDR3 sequences, roughly 6.3% of them singletons. The sequenced sample was PBMCs, mostly from graft donor cells, obtained 180 days after TCRalphabeta/CD19-depleted stem cell transplant. Receptors were obtained from a male patient between 5 and 17 years old who had a stem cell transplant for acute myeloid leukemia, so the T cells may come from the graft donor.

Ten or more counts support this clonotype. The chain carries TRBV7-9 and TRBJ1-5; a possible D gene is TRBD1 (5 bases). Germline-derived CDR1 and CDR2 are SEHNR and FQNEAQ (reference sequence). Trimming left V 2 bases short and J 7 bases short, with 15 bases between. CDR3 length: 15 residues. CDR3 sequence (DNA): TGTGCCAGCAGCTTATCGGGGCAGGGAAGGCAGCCCCAGCATTTT. It translates to CASSLSGQGRQPQHF.

This clonotype was seen repeatedly, ten times or more. V is TRBV19 and J is TRBJ2-1; no reliable D call. The germline V and J ends were trimmed by 0 bases and 2 bases, with 14 bases remaining between them. The CDR3 runs to 17 residues. Germline V gene data show CDR1 as LNHDA and CDR2 as SQIVND (reference sequence). The CDR3 DNA is TGTGCCAGTAGTATAGAATGGCTAGGCCATACCTACAATGAGCAGTTCTTC. This sequence encodes CASSIEWLGHTYNEQFF.

The sample holds many counts of this clonotype. Compared with germline, one end of the junction differs, possibly owing to a read error. The chain is built from TRBV7-7 and TRBJ2-1; 7 bases agree with TRBD2. Looked up from germline, CDR1 is SSHAT and CDR2 is FNYEAQ (reference sequence). The CDR3 totals 15 residues. CDR3 region: CASSPDGGSYNEQFF. The CDR3 DNA reads as TGTGCTAGCAGCCCCGACGGGGGGTCCTACAATGAGCAGTTCTTC.

This clonotype was counted ten times or more. The rearrangement uses TRBV5-5 and TRBJ1-2; 7 bases match TRBD1. The CDR3 contains 14 residues. With 4 bases clipped from V and 9 bases from J, the junction kept 12 bases outside the gene matches. CDR1 is SGHKS, CDR2 YYEKEE, per germline (reference sequence). The CDR3 is CASSAREGAYSYTF. CDR3 coding DNA: TGTGCCAGCAGCGCCCGAGAGGGGGCCTACAGCTACACCTTC.

This clonotype was detected ten times or more. This chain connects TRBV12-3 or TRBV12-4 to TRBJ1-3; no firm D call. V lost 6 bases and J lost 1, with 10 bases in between. The length of the CDR3 is 14 residues. The CDR3 DNA sequence: TGTGCCAGCAGGAAGAGGGTATCTGGAAACACCATATATTTT. This translates into CASRKRVSGNTIYF.

The chain combines TRBV4-2 with TRBJ2-1; D remains ambiguous. The CDR3 spans 15 residues. V was pared by 10 bases and J by 0 bases, with 16 bases between. Germline V CDR1 and CDR2: LGHNA, YNFKEQ. The CDR3 sequence is CAIGPGLRSYNEQFF. DNA of the CDR3: TGTGCCATCGGCCCCGGGTTGCGCTCCTACAATGAGCAGTTCTTC.

The table lists this clonotype with many counts. This chain uses TRBV6-2 or TRBV6-3 with TRBJ2-1; D unresolved. Germline values: CDR1 MNHEY, CDR2 SVGEGT. The CDR3 loop spans 12 amino acids. With 4 bases removed from V and 4 bases from J, the gap between germline ends came to 5 bases. The CDR3 reads CASSLWYNEQFF. DNA of the CDR3: TGTGCCAGCAGTTTATGGTACAATGAGCAGTTCTTC.

This clonotype was seen many times. This sequence joins TRBV7-2 and TRBJ1-4; a possible D gene is TRBD1 (6 bases). The length of the CDR3 is 14 residues. V was cut by 5 bases and J by 8 bases, with 15 bases left in between. Germline CDR1 SGHTA, CDR2 FQGNSA. The CDR3 loop is CASSPRGRNEKLFF. The CDR3 DNA is TGTGCCAGCAGCCCCAGGGGCAGAAACGAAAAACTGTTTTTT.

This clonotype was detected many times. The chain recombines TRBV28 with TRBJ2-7; 7 nucleotides align to TRBD2. This CDR3 is built from 14 residues. After removal of 8 bases from V and 2 bases from J, the junction contained 9 bases not matched to a gene. CDR1 is MDHEN, CDR2 SYDVKM, per germline. For the CDR3, the DNA is TGTGCCAGCTTTGGGGGGGAGTGGACCTACGAGCAGTACTTC. Translating gives CASFGGEWTYEQYF.

This clonotype was found many times. CDR3 sequence reads: CASSLSWAGEPQHF. The CDR3 DNA follows: TGTGCCAGCTCCCTCTCGTGGGCAGGCGAGCCCCAGCATTTT. V and J are TRBV18 and TRBJ1-5; no clear D gene. V was trimmed by 6 bases and J by 8 bases, leaving 17 bases between them. Germline CDR1 and CDR2: KGHSH and LQKENI. There are 14 residues in the CDR3.

This clonotype was seen ten or more times. Because the CDR3's place on the DNA is in doubt, the DNA is left out and the CDR3 is given as listed by TCRdb. The gene calls are TRBV6-5 and TRBJ1-1. Germline V gene lookup returns CDR1 MNHEY and CDR2 SVGAGI. The CDR3 spans 14 amino acids, including both terminal residues. CDR3 sequence: CASSSSDGNTEAFF.

This clonotype turned up a few times. The V call is TRBV21-1, the J call TRBJ2-7; the DNA was not compared with TRBD1, the D call given in the table. TRBV21-1 counts as a pseudogene. This CDR3 spans 14 amino acids. CDR3 in amino acids: CASSKGDRVYEQYF. The CDR3 nucleotides read TGTGCCAGCAGCAAAGGGGACAGGGTCTACGAGCAGTACTTC.

This clonotype appeared many times. This chain joins TRBV29-1 and TRBJ2-7; the D gene is possibly TRBD1 (8 bases). Trimming removed 7 bases at V and 6 bases at J, with 31 bases between. The germline gives CDR1 SQVTM, CDR2 ANQGSEA. This CDR3 contains 17 residues. This chain's CDR3 is CSARTGRSSGSLREQYF. In DNA, the CDR3 is TGCAGCGCTCGGACAGGGAGGTCTAGCGGATCTCTCCGCGAGCAGTACTTC.

The table lists this clonotype with many counts. This chain links TRBV28 with TRBJ2-7, with 14 bases that match TRBD2. This CDR3 is 17 amino acids long. CDR1 MDHEN and CDR2 SYDVKM come from the germline V gene. With 2 bases clipped from V and 3 bases from J, the junction kept 6 bases outside the gene matches. DNA of the CDR3: TGTGCCAGCAGTTTACTGGGACTAGCGGGAGTCAGCTACGAGCAGTACTTC. It encodes CASSLLGLAGVSYEQYF. The full variable domain, completed using reference TRBV28 and TRBJ2-7, is DVKVTQSSRYLVKRTGEKVFLECVQDMDHENMFWYRQDPGLGLRLIYFSYDVKMKEKGDIPEGYSVSREKKERFSLILESASTNQTSMYLCASSLLGLAGVSYEQYFGPGTRLTVT.

Many counts were recorded for this clonotype. The CDR3 DNA sequence: TGTGCCAGCACCAGGGACAGTACTAACTATGGCTACACCTTC. Translating it yields CASTRDSTNYGYTF. The chain is built from TRBV28 and TRBJ1-2, with 7 bases that match TRBD1. Germline V gene lookup returns CDR1 MDHEN and CDR2 SYDVKM. J gave up 0 bases and V 7 bases, and 5 bases lay outside the gene matches. The CDR3 runs 14 residues.

This clonotype was detected many times. The chain couples TRBV10-3 to TRBJ2-3; tentatively, D is TRBD2 (5 bases). With 6 bases removed from V and 2 bases from J, the gap between germline ends came to 12 bases. Germline V gives CDR1 ENHRY, CDR2 SYGVKD. CDR3 length: 14 amino acids. Written as DNA, the CDR3 is TGTGCCATCAGGCTGGTAGCGAACACAGATACGCAGTATTTT. Its translation: CAIRLVANTDTQYF.

This chain connects TRBV7-7 to TRBJ2-5; weak D call: TRBD2 (5 bases). CDR1 and CDR2 from the germline V gene are SSHAT and FNYEAQ (reference sequence). V dropped 5 bases and J dropped 1 base, with 11 bases sitting between them. The CDR3 contains 14 residues. CDR3 nucleotide sequence: TGTGCCAGCAGCCAATGGGAGAGCCAAGAGACCCAGTACTTC. This codes for CASSQWESQETQYF.

This clonotype was detected only a few times. The V call is TRBV30, the J call TRBJ1-6; weak D call: TRBD1 (5 bases). From germline, CDR1 is GTSNPN and CDR2 SVGIG (reference sequence). V lost 3 bases, J lost 3 bases, and 9 bases lay in between. This CDR3 region has 14 residues. In DNA form, the CDR3 reads TGTGCCTGGAGGGGCGGGGGCTATAATTCACCCCTCCACTTT. Its protein product is CAWRGGGYNSPLHF. The variable domain in full, with the rest retrieved from reference TRBV30 and TRBJ1-6, is SQTIHQWPATLVQPVGSPLSLECTVEGTSNPNLYWYRQAAGRGLQLLFYSVGIGQISSEVPQNLSASRPQDRQFILSSKKLLLSDSGFYLCAWRGGGYNSPLHFGNGTRLTVT.

This clonotype was recorded many times. The gene calls are TRBV28 and TRBJ1-2; TRBD1 agrees at 9 bases. Germline CDR1 and CDR2: MDHEN and SYDVKM. The CDR3 is 14 amino acids. The trim removed 5 bases at V and 4 bases at J, leaving 5 bases unmatched. DNA of the CDR3: TGTGCCAGCAGTCGGGACAGGGTCCTCTATGGCTACACCTTC. It translates to CASSRDRVLYGYTF.

This clonotype was seen repeatedly, ten times or more. This chain joins TRBV20-1 and TRBJ2-7; no firm D call. Germline loops: CDR1 DFQATT, CDR2 SNEGSKA (reference sequence). Deletions cut 0 bases from V and 0 bases from J, with 6 bases between. The CDR3 has 13 amino acids. CDR3 sequence reads: CSARDGYSYEQYF. In DNA form, the CDR3 reads TGCAGTGCTAGAGACGGGTACTCCTACGAGCAGTACTTC.

Ten or more counts support this clonotype. The chain employs TRBV7-9 and TRBJ2-4, with 12 bases that match TRBD2. CDR1 and CDR2 from the germline V gene are SEHNR and FQNEAQ (reference sequence). This CDR3 region has 15 residues. The junction had 6 bases not matched to a gene; V was cut back by 5 bases and J by 7 bases. Here the CDR3 reads CASSPQGTSGNIQYF. DNA for the CDR3: TGTGCCAGCAGCCCCCAAGGGACTAGCGGGAACATTCAGTACTTC.

Within the sample, this clonotype is medium-sized. The V and J genes are TRBV18 and TRBJ2-3; D may be TRBD2 (5 bases). Germline V gene lookup returns CDR1 KGHSH and CDR2 LQKENI. This CDR3 is 16 amino acids long. V gave up 1 base and J gave up 0 bases, with 11 bases separating them. The CDR3 protein is CASSPLLSGSTDTQYF. The CDR3 bases are TGTGCCAGCTCACCACTCCTAAGCGGTAGCACAGATACGCAGTATTTT.

This clonotype was observed at least ten times. The chain combines TRBV4-2 with TRBJ2-7; D ambiguous. Trimming pared 4 bases from V and 6 bases from J, leaving 19 bases between. The CDR3 is 15 amino acids. Germline V gene sequence: CDR1 LGHNA, CDR2 YNFKEQ. The CDR3 spells CASSPGTKLGIEQYF. For the CDR3, the DNA is TGTGCCAGCAGCCCTGGAACCAAACTGGGAATCGAGCAGTACTTC.

This clonotype was found many times. This chain links TRBV7-8 with TRBJ1-1; D call uncertain. This CDR3 is 13 amino acids long. V shed 3 bases and J shed 5 bases, with 10 bases lying between them. CDR1 is SGHVS, CDR2 FQNEAQ, per germline. CDR3 sequence (DNA): TGTGCCAGCAGCTTGGGTTATGGGACTGAAGCTTTCTTT. It translates to CASSLGYGTEAFF.

This clonotype was seen many times. This CDR3 is CASSSPGGGDTAEQFF. The DNA of the CDR3 is TGTGCCAGCAGCTCCCCGGGGGGGGGCGATACAGCTGAGCAGTTCTTC. The chain links TRBV5-4 to TRBJ2-1, with 8 bases lining up with TRBD2. CDR3 length: 16 residues. Germline CDR1 and CDR2: SGHNT and YYREEE (reference sequence). Trimming took 3 bases from V and 9 from J; bases not matched to a gene: 14.

This clonotype was seen many times. The chain is built from TRBV18 and TRBJ2-5, with TRBD1 matching over 11 bases. In germline, CDR1 is KGHSH, CDR2 LQKENI. V trimming: 3 bases; J trimming: 2 bases; junction bases outside the gene matches: 5. The CDR3 has 16 amino acids. Here the CDR3 reads CASSPRGQGGQETQYF. CDR3 in DNA: TGTGCCAGCTCACCCCGGGGACAGGGGGGACAAGAGACCCAGTACTTC.

The sample holds many counts of this clonotype. This chain joins TRBV7-3 and TRBJ2-1; possibly TRBD2 for D (6 bases). V was clipped by 1 base and J by 0 bases, with 7 bases between them. This CDR3 spans 15 amino acids. Per the germline V gene, CDR1 is SGHTA and CDR2 is FQGTGA. In DNA, the CDR3 is TGTGCCAGCAGCTTAATCGGGAGCTCCTACAATGAGCAGTTCTTC. Translating it yields CASSLIGSSYNEQFF. Together with reference TRBV7-3 and TRBJ2-1, the CDR3 gives the full variable domain: GAGVSQTPSNKVTEKGKYVELRCDPISGHTALYWYRQSLGQGPEFLIYFQGTGAADDSGLPNDRFFAVRPEGSVSTLKIQRTERGDSAVYLCASSLIGSSYNEQFFGPGTRLTVL.

This clonotype was observed a handful of times. The gene calls are TRBV10-1 and TRBJ2-1, with D perhaps given as TRBD1 or TRBD2 (5 bases each). The germline V gene encodes CDR1 WNHNN and CDR2 SYGVQD (reference sequence). Deletions cut 4 bases from V and 4 bases from J, with 14 bases between. This CDR3 is built from 15 residues. The CDR3 loop is CASSVPGTEYNEQFF. Written as DNA, the CDR3 is TGCGCCAGCAGTGTTCCCGGGACGGAATACAATGAGCAGTTCTTC.

This clonotype was observed at least ten times. This chain uses TRBV5-1 with TRBJ2-7, with TRBD2 matching over 7 bases. Germline V gene data show CDR1 as SGHRS and CDR2 as YFSETQ. V lost 2 bases, J lost 4 bases, and 6 bases stayed unmatched. This CDR3 is built from 14 residues. CDR3: CASSLLATEYEQYF. The DNA of the CDR3 is TGCGCCAGCAGCTTACTAGCGACAGAGTACGAGCAGTACTTC.

This clonotype showed up many times. The V call is TRBV12-3 or TRBV12-4, the J call TRBJ2-7; 16 positions agree with TRBD2. The CDR3 loop spans 17 amino acids. With V trimmed by 4 bases and J by 5 bases, 8 bases remained unmatched. This CDR3 reads CASSWGLAGGPRNEQYF. The DNA for the CDR3 is TGTGCCAGCAGTTGGGGACTAGCGGGAGGGCCTAGGAACGAGCAGTACTTC.

Many counts were recorded for this clonotype. This sequence joins TRBV5-5 and TRBJ2-3; possibly TRBD1 for D (5 bases). The CDR3 consists of 16 residues. Germline CDR1 SGHKS, CDR2 YYEKEE (reference sequence). The V end lost 2 bases, the J end lost 1 base, and 14 bases lay between the germline ends. The CDR3 protein is CASSFPAGLRTDTQYF. As DNA, the CDR3 is TGTGCCAGCAGCTTTCCCGCAGGGCTGCGCACAGATACGCAGTATTTT.

This clonotype was observed at least ten times. The chain has TRBV11-2 and TRBJ2-1; D may match TRBD1 or TRBD2 (6 bases each). The ends were cut back, 7 bases at V and 2 bases at J, with 15 bases in the middle. CDR3 length equals 15 residues. CDR1 is SGHAT and CDR2 is FQNNGV in the germline V gene. The CDR3 is CASTRGQHPYNEQFF. In nucleotides, the CDR3 is TGTGCCAGCACCCGGGGGCAACACCCCTACAATGAGCAGTTCTTC.